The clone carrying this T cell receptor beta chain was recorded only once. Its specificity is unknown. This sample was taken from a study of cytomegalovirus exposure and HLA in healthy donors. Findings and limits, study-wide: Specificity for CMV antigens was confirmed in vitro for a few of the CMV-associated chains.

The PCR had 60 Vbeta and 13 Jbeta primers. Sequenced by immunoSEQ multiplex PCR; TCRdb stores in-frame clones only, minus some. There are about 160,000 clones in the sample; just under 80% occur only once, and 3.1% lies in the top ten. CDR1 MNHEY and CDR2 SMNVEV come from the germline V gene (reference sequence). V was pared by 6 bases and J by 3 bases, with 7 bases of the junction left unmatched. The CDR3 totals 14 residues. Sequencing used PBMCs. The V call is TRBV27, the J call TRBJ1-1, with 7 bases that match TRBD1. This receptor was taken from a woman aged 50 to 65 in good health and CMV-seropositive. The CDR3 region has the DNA TGTGCCAGCAGGATGAGGGGACAGCACACTGAAGCTTTCTTT. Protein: CASRMRGQHTEAFF.